This entry is about one T cell receptor beta chain. These data are taken from a study of T cells after somatic rescue of genetic block. This table comes from immunoSEQ multiplex PCR, and its TCRdb copy is limited to in-frame clones, with some not included. The sample has 85,000 to 100,000 clones; 80% to 90% are singletons. Germline CDR1 reads KGHSH; CDR2 reads LQKENI. Between the trimmed V and J ends, which lost 6 bases and 1 base, there was a span of 16 bases. The CDR3 covers 16 residues. The receptor was derived from a young woman. This sequence joins TRBV18 and TRBJ1-5; tentative D call: TRBD1 (6 bases). The sequencing sample was made of peripheral blood mononuclear cells (PBMCs). The CDR3 sequence: CASSHLQGLSNQPQHF. Written as DNA, the CDR3 is TGTGCCAGCTCCCACCTACAGGGTCTGAGCAATCAGCCCCAGCATTTT.